What follows is one T cell receptor beta chain and its context. This specimen belongs to a study of blood T cell repertoires in COVID-19. At the level of the study: T cells, B-cell-depleted T cells, or PBMCs supplied cDNA or gDNA.

Under the authors' procedure: The assay estimated nucleated cells by amplifying reference gene primers. Data came from immunoSEQ multiplex PCR; TCRdb stores just in-frame clones and leaves some out. V and J calls and clone size come straight from that table; D and trimming were deduced from the DNA. The data show approximately 150,000 clones, around 80% seen once. CDR3 length: 15 amino acids. Unmatched junction bases numbered 10, after V lost 8 bases and J lost 6 bases. Germline V gives CDR1 SNHLY, CDR2 FYNNEI. The V call is TRBV2, the J call TRBJ2-2; TRBD2 matches at 9 bases. The sample consisted of peripheral blood. This TCR came from a woman aged 45 to 65 with acute or convalescent COVID-19. CDR3 region: CASRELAGTPGELFF. The CDR3 DNA reads as TGTGCCAGCCGGGAGCTAGCGGGGACCCCCGGGGAGCTGTTTTTT.